One and the same sample provided the 5 T cell receptor beta chains below, sequenced in a study of blood T cell repertoires in COVID-19. The method was immunoSEQ multiplex PCR; TCRdb's version includes in-frame clones alone and lacks a portion of them. The sample contains roughly 200,000 clones, about three quarters of which appear only once. The specimen sequenced was peripheral blood. These receptor sequences come from a woman older than 75 with active or convalescent COVID-19.

The V gene is TRBV6-1, the J gene TRBJ2-1; 15 positions agree with TRBD2. The J segment lost 8 bases and the V segment lost 0 bases, leaving 8 bases of the junction unmatched. Per germline, CDR1 MNHNS and CDR2 SASEGT. The CDR3 consists of 18 residues. CDR3 nucleotide sequence: TGTGCCAGCAGTGAAGCTCGGACTAGCGGGGGGGCCTTCGATGAGCAGTTCTTC. Its protein is CASSEARTSGGAFDEQFF.

The V call is TRBV29-1, the J call TRBJ1-1, with TRBD1 matching 8 bases. The CDR3 is 13 residues long. Trimming cost V 7 bases and J 1 base; bases outside gene matches: 5. CDR1 is SQVTM and CDR2 is ANQGSEA in the germline V gene. CDR3 nucleotides: TGCAGCGCCAGGACAGGGCGGAACACTGAAGCTTTCTTT. Protein product: CSARTGRNTEAFF.

This clone was detected only a few times. The V gene is TRBV5-1, the J gene TRBJ1-6; 10 bases are a match to TRBD1. Trimming removed 7 bases from V and 7 bases from J; junction bases left unmatched: 5. The CDR3 runs 14 residues. The V gene's germline CDR1 is SGHRS and CDR2 YFSETQ. The CDR3 DNA follows: TGCGCCAGCCGCGTGGGACAGGGGAATTCACCCCTCCACTTT. Translation: CASRVGQGNSPLHF.

In DNA form, the CDR3 reads TGCGCCAGCAGCTTGGAGCAGGGGGTAGGGACCCAGTACTTC. Protein product: CASSLEQGVGTQYF. The chain links TRBV5-1 to TRBJ2-5; 7 bases map to TRBD1. The J segment lost 7 bases and the V segment lost 0 bases, leaving 6 bases of the junction unmatched. CDR1 is SGHRS and CDR2 is YFSETQ in the germline V gene. The CDR3 loop spans 14 amino acids.

A note on this clone: Relative to the germline gene, one junction end is altered; a read error may explain this. The chain links TRBV28 to TRBJ2-7; D is perhaps TRBD1 (7 bases). Looked up from germline, CDR1 is MDHEN and CDR2 is SYDVKM. This CDR3 has 11 amino acids. The CDR3 region has the DNA TGTGCCAGCAGTTTAATCGCAGGGGGGACCTTC. This encodes CASSLIAGGTF.